The entry below gives a single T cell receptor beta chain sequence along with its context. Its antigen is not identified. This record belongs to a study of CD8 T cells in ankylosing spondylitis. Each CDR3 protein gets one entry after TCRdb re-called the 5' RACE reads with MiXCR. The table has a few hundred thousand distinct CDR3 sequences, about 20% seen once; the top ten hold roughly a sixth. V was cut by 1 base and J by 2 bases, with 9 bases left in between. Germline V gene sequence: CDR1 SEHNR, CDR2 FQNEAQ (reference sequence). This CDR3 is 14 amino acids long. Study-level points and caveats: Disease-associated clonotypes exhibited CD8+ identity and were relatively infrequent in peripheral blood. Among TCR beta sequences, a motif of eight highly homologous variants appeared characteristic of ankylosing spondylitis blood.

The chain is built from TRBV7-9 and TRBJ2-7; no firm D call. The sequencing sample was made of blood, either unsorted or a sorted T cell fraction (not recorded which). The receptor comes from a male donor with ankylosing spondylitis. CDR3 bases: TGTGCCAGCAGCTTAGGGCTACCCCCCTACGAGCAGTACTTC. This gives the protein CASSLGLPPYEQYF.